The next 16 T cell receptor beta chains were all read from a single sample in a study of T cells in Graves' hyperthyroidism and ophthalmopathy. TCR beta CDR3 regions were amplified from RNA. The HTBI primer set was used in a first-round RT-PCR of the TCR CDR3. One entry per CDR3 protein results from TCRdb running MiXCR on the multiplex PCR reads. Seen here are approximately 370,000 distinct CDR3 sequences, approximately 17% observed once, and the top ten hold around 35%. The sequenced sample consisted of blood. All receptors derive from a woman aged 30 to 39 with Graves' hyperthyroidism that later progressed to Graves' ophthalmopathy.

This clonotype was picked up many times. V and J are TRBV27 and TRBJ2-2, with D hard to call. V was pared by 8 bases and J by 4 bases, with 20 bases between. From germline, CDR1 is MNHEY and CDR2 SMNVEV (reference sequence). The CDR3 totals 16 residues. The CDR3 sequence: CASGPLPVMSTGELFF. The CDR3 DNA is TGTGCCAGCGGACCCCTCCCGGTGATGTCCACCGGGGAGCTGTTTTTT.

With respect to this clonotype: This may arise from a read error, as a much more abundant clone is one base away. Written as DNA, the CDR3 is TGTGCCAGCAGTCGACAGGGCGGGAGTGACGAGCAGTACTTC. Protein sequence: CASSRQGGSDEQYF. V is TRBV28 and J is TRBJ2-7; D may match TRBD1 or TRBD2 (7 bases each). The CDR3 extends over 14 amino acids. Looked up from germline, CDR1 is MDHEN and CDR2 is SYDVKM. The V and J ends lost 5 bases and 5 bases respectively, with 16 bases between them.

This clonotype was counted between two and nine times. The chain has TRBV29-1 and TRBJ2-7; D ambiguous. Trimming shortened V by 4 bases and J by 5 bases, and 12 bases separated the two germline ends. Germline V gene data show CDR1 as SQVTM and CDR2 as ANQGSEA. The CDR3 spans 12 residues. The CDR3 spells CSVVGDRDEQYF. Written as DNA, the CDR3 is TGCAGCGTTGTTGGAGATCGGGACGAGCAGTACTTC.

A few counts support this clonotype. V is TRBV13 and J is TRBJ2-2; 15 bases are shared with TRBD2. Germline-derived CDR1 and CDR2 are PRHDT and FYEKMQ (reference sequence). Germline trimming cut 4 bases from V and 10 bases from J; bases unmatched to any gene: 7. The CDR3 length is 16 residues. The CDR3 DNA sequence: TGTGCCAGCAGCTCGGGACTAGCGGGAGGAAAGGTGGAGCTGTTTTTT. The encoded protein is CASSSGLAGGKVELFF.

There are a few counts of this clonotype. The chain has TRBV20-1 and TRBJ2-7; TRBD2 might be the D (5 bases). Trimming pared 3 bases from V and 2 bases from J, leaving 11 bases between. This CDR3 contains 13 residues. Germline-derived CDR1 and CDR2 are DFQATT and SNEGSKA (reference sequence). In nucleotides, the CDR3 is TGCAGTGCTAGTATTCGGGGAACCTACGAGCAGTACTTC. It yields the protein CSASIRGTYEQYF.

In its sample, this clonotype was seen many times. The chain carries TRBV12-3 or TRBV12-4 and TRBJ2-3; maybe TRBD2 (6 bases). The CDR3 length is 15 residues. Trimming removed 10 bases at V and 2 bases at J, with 19 bases between. This CDR3 is CATLPEVAATDTQYF. The CDR3 coding sequence is TGTGCCACACTGCCCGAGGTAGCGGCCACAGATACGCAGTATTTT.

V usage is TRBV19 and J usage is TRBJ1-6, with unresolved D. This CDR3 has 13 residues. Germline V gene lookup returns CDR1 LNHDA and CDR2 SQIVND (reference sequence). Trimming pared 6 bases from V and 7 bases from J, leaving 10 bases between. The CDR3 nucleotides are TGTGCCAGTAGCGACATCGGGAATTCACCCCTCCACTTT. Translated, it gives CASSDIGNSPLHF.

As concerns this clonotype: One end of the junction fails to match germline, which may point to a read error. The chain links TRBV3-1 to TRBJ2-2; 7 bases map to TRBD2. This CDR3 has 15 amino acids. Germline values: CDR1 LGHDT, CDR2 YNNKEL (reference sequence). The CDR3 nucleotides are TGTGCCAGCAGTTTGGGACTATCGAACACCCGGGAGCTGTTTTTT. Its protein is CASSLGLSNTRELFF.

This clonotype came up many times. The V gene is TRBV19, the J gene TRBJ1-5; tentatively, D is TRBD1 (5 bases). In germline, CDR1 is LNHDA, CDR2 SQIVND (reference sequence). V lost 2 bases and J lost 0, with 8 bases in between. The CDR3 spans 15 residues. The CDR3 loop reads CASSIQGYSNQPQHF. In DNA, the CDR3 is TGTGCCAGTAGTATACAGGGTTATAGCAATCAGCCCCAGCATTTT.

This clonotype was observed at least ten times. The genes are TRBV20-1 and TRBJ2-3, with D possibly being TRBD2 (6 bases). Germline CDR1 reads DFQATT; CDR2 reads SNEGSKA (reference sequence). This CDR3 spans 16 amino acids. The V and J ends lost 5 bases and 3 bases respectively, with 21 bases between them. The CDR3 sequence: CSARINSGDLTDTQYF. The CDR3, as DNA: TGCAGTGCTCGAATTAATAGCGGAGACTTGACAGATACGCAGTATTTT.

Ten or more counts support this clonotype. The chain recombines TRBV24-1 with TRBJ1-2, with 9 nucleotides matching TRBD1. CDR3 size: 15 residues. J lost 9 bases, V lost 4 bases, and 11 bases had no gene match. Germline V gives CDR1 KGHDR, CDR2 SFDVKD. The CDR3 coding sequence is TGTGCCACCAGTGACCCGACAGGGGGTCTTGGAAGCTACACCTTC. It is translated as CATSDPTGGLGSYTF.

Notes on this clonotype: This could be a read error, since a much larger clone is one nucleotide away. V is TRBV25-1 and J is TRBJ2-1; 9 bases are shared with TRBD2. Germline V lookup: CDR1 MGHDK, CDR2 SYGVNS. The ends lost 4 bases at V and 3 bases at J; junction bases unmatched: 7. The CDR3 loop spans 16 amino acids. The CDR3 protein is CASSGATSGDYNEQFF. CDR3 DNA: TGTGCCAGCAGTGGAGCGACTAGCGGAGACTACAATGAGCAGTTCTTC.

This clonotype was picked up a small number of times. CDR3 sequence reads: CASSLALVGGGTDTQYF. CDR3 nucleotide sequence: TGTGCCAGCAGCTTAGCTCTGGTCGGGGGGGGCACAGATACGCAGTATTTT. V usage is TRBV13 and J usage is TRBJ2-3, with 8 nucleotides matching TRBD2. With 1 base clipped from V and 1 base from J, the junction kept 7 bases outside the gene matches. Germline-derived CDR1 and CDR2 are PRHDT and FYEKMQ (reference sequence). This CDR3 contains 17 residues.

The chain couples TRBV20-1 to TRBJ2-2, with D possibly TRBD1 on 6 matching bases. Trimming removed 4 bases from V and 6 bases from J, with 9 bases in between. Germline CDR1 DFQATT, CDR2 SNEGSKA (reference sequence). The CDR3 covers 12 residues. CDR3 nucleotides: TGCAGTGCTACAGGGGTGGCCGGGGAGCTGTTTTTT. Its protein product is CSATGVAGELFF.

A remark on this clonotype: A much larger clone differs from this one at a single base, so this may be a read error. The genes are TRBV14 and TRBJ2-7, with D hard to call. Germline V gives CDR1 SGHDN, CDR2 FVKESK. This CDR3 comprises 11 residues. V gave up 2 bases and J gave up 4 bases, with 3 bases separating them. The CDR3 reads CASSQMYEQYF. The CDR3 DNA follows: TGTGCCAGCAGCCAAATGTACGAGCAGTACTTC.

This clonotype has at least ten counts. The CDR3 DNA reads as TGTGCCAGCAGCCACGGGGGAAAAGTCTATGGCTACACCTTC. Its protein is CASSHGGKVYGYTF. This rearrangement joins TRBV4-2 to TRBJ1-2; tentatively, D is TRBD1 (5 bases). The CDR3 is 14 residues long. The ends were cut back, 3 bases at V and 4 bases at J, with 12 bases in the middle. The germline gives CDR1 LGHNA, CDR2 YNFKEQ.